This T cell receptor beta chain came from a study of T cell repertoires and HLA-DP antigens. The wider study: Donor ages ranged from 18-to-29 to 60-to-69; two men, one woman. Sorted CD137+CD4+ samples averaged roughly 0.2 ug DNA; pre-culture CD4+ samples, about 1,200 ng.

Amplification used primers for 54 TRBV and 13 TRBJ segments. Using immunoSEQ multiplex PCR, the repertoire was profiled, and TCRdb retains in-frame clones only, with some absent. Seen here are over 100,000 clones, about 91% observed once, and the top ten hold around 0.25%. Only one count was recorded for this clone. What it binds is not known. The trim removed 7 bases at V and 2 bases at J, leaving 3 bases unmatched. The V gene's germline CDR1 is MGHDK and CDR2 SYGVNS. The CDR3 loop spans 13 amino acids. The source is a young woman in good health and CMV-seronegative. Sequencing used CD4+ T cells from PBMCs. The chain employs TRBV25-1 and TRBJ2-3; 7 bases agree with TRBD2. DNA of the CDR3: TGTGCCAGCAAACGGGACTACACAGATACGCAGTATTTT. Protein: CASKRDYTDTQYF.